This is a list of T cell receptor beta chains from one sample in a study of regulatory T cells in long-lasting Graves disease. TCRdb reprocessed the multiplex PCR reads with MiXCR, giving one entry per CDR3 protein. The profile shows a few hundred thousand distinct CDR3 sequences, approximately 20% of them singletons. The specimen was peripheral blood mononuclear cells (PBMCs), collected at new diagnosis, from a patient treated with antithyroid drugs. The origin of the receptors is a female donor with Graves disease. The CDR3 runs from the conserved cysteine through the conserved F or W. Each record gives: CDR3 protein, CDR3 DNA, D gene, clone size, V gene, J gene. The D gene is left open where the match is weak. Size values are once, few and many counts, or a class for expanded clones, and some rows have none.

CASKLTGELFF	TGTGCCAGTAAGCTAACCGGGGAGCTGTTTTTT	.	.	TRBV19	TRBJ2-2
CASSYSLARNYEQYF	TGTGCCAGCAGTTACTCCCTAGCGAGAAATTACGAGCAGTACTTC	.	many	TRBV6-5	TRBJ2-7
CAIRSTSGRTGELFF	TGTGCCATCAGGTCGACTAGCGGGAGAACCGGGGAGCTGTTTTTT	TRBD2	.	TRBV10-3	TRBJ2-2
CASTSLEETQYF	TGTGCCAGCACCTCCCTAGAGGAGACCCAGTACTTC	.	many	TRBV12-3/TRBV12-4	TRBJ2-5
CASRKTGEDEQYF	TGTGCCAGTAGAAAGACAGGGGAAGACGAGCAGTACTTC	TRBD1	.	TRBV19	TRBJ2-7
CASSENTGGAEQYF	TGTGCCAGCAGTGAGAACACTGGGGGGGCCGAGCAGTACTTC	.	.	TRBV2	TRBJ2-7
CASSTTNTEAFF	TGTGCCAGTAGCACAACGAACACTGAAGCTTTCTTT	.	many	TRBV19	TRBJ1-1
CASRSDLAWEKLFF	TGTGCCAGCAGATCGGACCTCGCCTGGGAAAAACTGTTTTTT	.	.	TRBV6-1	TRBJ1-4
CASSQLRSGNEQFF	TGCGCCAGCAGCCAACTTCGTAGTGGGAATGAGCAGTTCTTC	.	many	TRBV4-3	TRBJ2-1
CASSSRGQREKLFF	TGTGCCAGCAGCTCCAGGGGGCAACGGGAAAAACTGTTTTTT	TRBD1	many	TRBV11-2	TRBJ1-4
CASSRRDRGYTF	TGTGCCAGCAGCCGCAGGGATCGGGGCTACACCTTC	.	.	TRBV7-9	TRBJ1-2
CSVDSDSLGFQFF	TGCAGCGTTGATTCCGACAGCCTCGGATTCCAGTTCTTC	.	many	TRBV29-1	TRBJ2-1
CSARDPGPSLDFF	TGCAGTGCTAGAGACCCCGGCCCCTCCCTGGATTTCTTT	.	many	TRBV20-1	TRBJ1-1
CASRLRQGSGQPQHF	TGTGCCAGCAGACTTCGACAGGGGTCGGGTCAGCCCCAGCATTTT	TRBD1	.	TRBV28	TRBJ1-5
CASSPLSGSGANVLTF	TGTGCCAGCTCGCCACTGTCCGGCTCTGGGGCCAACGTCCTGACTTTC	.	.	TRBV18	TRBJ2-6
CATGTGYYEQYF	TGTGCCACCGGGACAGGGTACTACGAGCAGTACTTC	TRBD1	many	TRBV28	TRBJ2-7
CASQEIGQLNTEAFF	TGTGCCAGCCAAGAGATCGGACAGTTGAACACTGAAGCTTTCTTT	.	.	TRBV6-1	TRBJ1-1
CATAEGGNEKLFF	TGTGCCACAGCAGAGGGGGGGAATGAAAAACTGTTTTTT	.	few	TRBV15	TRBJ1-4
CAWSVGAGGPTDEQFF	TGTGCCTGGAGTGTAGGAGCGGGAGGGCCCACAGATGAGCAGTTCTTC	TRBD2	.	TRBV30	TRBJ2-1
CASSRGLASEQYF	TGTGCCAGCAGCCGGGGACTAGCGTCCGAGCAGTACTTC	TRBD2	many	TRBV7-3	TRBJ2-7
CASTPLSGANTDEQYF	TGTGCCAGCACCCCACTTAGTGGGGCTAACACGGACGAGCAGTACTTC	.	.	TRBV9	TRBJ2-7
CASSLIYQGAAGASYNEQFF	TGTGCCAGCAGTTTAATTTACCAGGGGGCGGCGGGGGCCTCCTACAATGAGCAGTTCTTC	.	many	TRBV28	TRBJ2-1
CASSRGGYGYTF	TGTGCCAGCAGTAGGGGAGGCTATGGCTACACCTTC	.	many	TRBV2	TRBJ1-2
CASSRPDTNYGYTF	TGTGCCAGCAGCCGTCCAGACACCAACTATGGCTACACCTTC	.	many	TRBV7-2	TRBJ1-2
CASSFYICSARSGTSGREGLRQYF	.	.	.	TRBV7-3	TRBJ2-7
CASSRGLAGGETQYF	TGTGCCAGCAGTCGTGGACTAGCGGGAGGAGAGACCCAGTACTTC	TRBD2	medium-sized	TRBV12-3/TRBV12-4	TRBJ2-5
CASSWTRRLQETQYF	TGTGCCAGCAGCTGGACAAGGCGACTCCAAGAGACCCAGTACTTC	.	many	TRBV7-9	TRBJ2-5
CASSNGLDTGELFF	TGTGCCAGTAGTAACGGTCTAGACACCGGGGAGCTGTTTTTT	.	.	TRBV19	TRBJ2-2
CASSSAWGGEQYF	TGTGCCAGCAGCTCCGCCTGGGGAGGCGAGCAGTACTTC	.	many	TRBV11-2	TRBJ2-7
CASSSLAGASETQYF	TGTGCCAGCAGCTCACTAGCGGGAGCTTCGGAGACCCAGTACTTC	TRBD2	many	TRBV5-6	TRBJ2-5
CASSVSPTNQPQHF	TGTGCCAGCAGCGTATCTCCTACTAATCAGCCCCAGCATTTT	.	many	TRBV9	TRBJ1-5
CASGLGRDRASGELFF	TGTGCTAGTGGTTTGGGTCGGGACAGGGCTTCCGGGGAGCTGTTTTTT	TRBD1	.	TRBV12-5	TRBJ2-2
CASSPSGRLRINEQYF	TGTGCCAGTAGTCCTAGCGGGAGGTTGCGAATCAATGAGCAGTACTTC	TRBD2	.	TRBV19	TRBJ2-5
CATLGAAPHNSPLHF	TGTGCCACTCTTGGGGCCGCCCCCCATAATTCACCCCTCCACTTT	.	many	TRBV11-2	TRBJ1-6
CATRAPNTGELFF	TGTGCCACCAGGGCCCCGAACACCGGGGAGCTGTTTTTT	.	many	TRBV15	TRBJ2-2
CASSLTLGNTEAFF	TGTGCCAGCAGTCTCACCCTGGGGAACACTGAAGCTTTCTTT	.	many	TRBV27	TRBJ1-1
CASSSDGLTETQYF	TGTGCCAGCAGCAGCGATGGACTAACGGAGACCCAGTACTTC	.	few	TRBV9	TRBJ2-5
CASSSEPPGQGASYGYTF	TGTGCCAGCAGCTCCGAACCTCCGGGACAGGGGGCTTCCTATGGCTACACCTTC	TRBD1	many	TRBV7-2	TRBJ1-2
CSARGTSGLSSYEQYF	TGCAGTGCTAGGGGGACTAGCGGGCTAAGCTCCTACGAGCAGTACTTC	TRBD2	many	TRBV20-1	TRBJ2-7
CASSWDRSYEQYF	TGTGCCAGCAGCTGGGACAGGAGCTACGAGCAGTACTTC	TRBD1	many	TRBV7-2	TRBJ2-7
CASSSPSRGVSDTQYF	TGTGCCAGCAGTTCCCCTTCAAGGGGAGTATCGGATACGCAGTATTTT	.	many	TRBV28	TRBJ2-3
CASSLRGEHTEAFF	TGTGCCAGCAGTTTAAGGGGGGAGCACACTGAAGCTTTCTTT	.	few	TRBV28	TRBJ1-1
CASSWLGRSVEQYF	TGTGCCAGCAGCTGGCTAGGGAGGAGCGTAGAGCAGTACTTC	.	.	TRBV5-6	TRBJ2-7
CAISNPDPSSYNEQFF	TGTGCCATCAGTAATCCCGACCCGAGCTCCTACAATGAGCAGTTCTTC	.	many	TRBV10-3	TRBJ2-1
CASSSSGLGYTF	TGTGCCAGCAGCTCGTCAGGGCTCGGCTACACCTTC	.	few	TRBV5-5	TRBJ1-2